A selection of T cell receptor beta chains follows, all from one sample in a study of human T cells and chemical hapten exposure. MiXCR, run by TCRdb on the RACE reads, gives a single entry per CDR3 protein. The sample lists around 300,000 distinct CDR3 sequences; just under 8% were seen once. The starting material was whole blood, obtained in connection with sensitization to the hapten diphenylcyclopropenone (DPC). The receptors come from a man aged 18 to 35 with alopecia areata. Some clones in this sample may be carry-over from other donors' samples. The CDR3 runs from the conserved cysteine through the conserved F or W. Each record gives: V gene, D gene, J gene, clone size, CDR3 DNA, CDR3 protein. D genes are given only for firm matches. Size tells how often a clone was seen (once, few, many) or the class of an expanded clone, and some rows leave it out.

TRBV6-5	TRBD1	TRBJ1-1	many	TGTGCCAGCTTGGACAGGAGTTTGTCCACTGAAGCTTTCTTT	CASLDRSLSTEAFF
TRBV7-2	.	TRBJ1-5	few	TGTGCCAGCAGCCTCCCAGGGACGGGTCAGCCCCAGCATTTT	CASSLPGTGQPQHF
TRBV4-1	.	TRBJ1-5	few	TGCGCCAGCAGCCAAGATCAGGTGCCCGGGGCCCAGCCCCAGCATTTT	CASSQDQVPGAQPQHF
TRBV7-7	TRBD1	TRBJ2-1	few	TGTGCCAGCAGCTTAAGTCGGGACAGGGGTAATGAGCAGTTCTTC	CASSLSRDRGNEQFF
TRBV9	.	TRBJ1-1	few	TGTGCCAGCAGCGTAGCTCCAACAGCGCTGAACACTGAAGCTTTCTTT	CASSVAPTALNTEAFF
TRBV20-1	.	TRBJ1-4	many	TGCAGTGCTAGTGACGGTCTTAATGAAAAACTGTTTTTT	CSASDGLNEKLFF
TRBV9	.	TRBJ2-3	.	TGTGCCAGCAGCGTCGGGACTCGGAGCACAGATACGCAGTATTTT	CASSVGTRSTDTQYF
TRBV5-6	.	TRBJ1-3	few	TGTGCCAGCAGCTTGCTAGACCGCGGCCTTTTTTTCTCTGGAAACACCATATATTTT	CASSLLDRGLFFSGNTIYF
TRBV6-6	TRBD1	TRBJ1-5	.	TGTGCCAGCACAAGGGGACAGCCTCAGCCCCAGCATTTT	CASTRGQPQPQHF
TRBV5-1	.	TRBJ2-2	many	TGCGCCAGCAGCTTTGAGGGGGCGAACACCGGGGAGCTGTTTTTT	CASSFEGANTGELFF
TRBV5-1	.	TRBJ2-7	.	TGCGCCAGCAGCTTGGTTGGCAGCGGTTCCTCCTACGAGCAGTACTTC	CASSLVGSGSSYEQYF
TRBV27	TRBD1	TRBJ1-6	many	TGTGCCAGCAGCCAAAAGTCAGGGGGAAGGGGTTCACCCCTCCACTTT	CASSQKSGGRGSPLHF
TRBV20-1	.	TRBJ1-1	many	TGCAGTGCTAGAAGCTACAGGGATCTCACTGAAGCTTTCTTT	CSARSYRDLTEAFF
TRBV7-9	TRBD1	TRBJ2-5	.	TGTGCCAGCAGCCCGCGAACCGGGACAGCGCAAGAGACCCAGTACTTC	CASSPRTGTAQETQYF
TRBV20-1	TRBD1	TRBJ1-5	many	TGCAGTGCTAGACCAGGGACAGTCCTTAGCAATCAGCCCCAGCATTTT	CSARPGTVLSNQPQHF
TRBV7-2	.	TRBJ1-1	few	TGTGCCAGCAGCTTAAGTGCGGGGGGAAGCACTGAAGCTTTCTTT	CASSLSAGGSTEAFF
TRBV28	.	TRBJ2-5	once	TGTGCCAGCAGTTTCTCAACTAGTCGGGCCCTTTACTTC	CASSFSTSRALYF
TRBV7-3	TRBD1	TRBJ2-5	many	TGTGCCAGCAGCACAGACAGGGCCGGGACCCAGTACTTC	CASSTDRAGTQYF
TRBV6-2/TRBV6-3	TRBD1	TRBJ1-5	.	TGTGCCAGCAGTTACTACCCGGGACAGGGGGATCAGCCCCAGCATTTT	CASSYYPGQGDQPQHF
TRBV9	.	TRBJ1-6	many	TGTGCCAGCAGCGTAGTGGATGCGGGACCACCCCTCCACTTT	CASSVVDAGPPLHF
TRBV7-7	.	TRBJ1-3	few	TGTGCCAGCAGCTTAGCCCCTAGGAACACCATATATTTT	CASSLAPRNTIYF
TRBV6-5	.	TRBJ1-5	.	TGTGCCAGCAGTTACTCTGCGGGGGGTCAGCCCCAGCATTTT	CASSYSAGGQPQHF
TRBV20-1	.	TRBJ2-1	few	TGCAGTGCTAGAATGCCAGGTCCCTTCGATGAGCAGTTCTTC	CSARMPGPFDEQFF
TRBV12-3/TRBV12-4	.	TRBJ1-3	.	TGTGCCAGCGGTCAGGGGCTCCCCTCTGGAAACACCATATATTTT	CASGQGLPSGNTIYF
TRBV15	.	TRBJ2-1	few	TGTGCCACCGGTCCAGCCTCCTACAATGAGCAGTTCTTC	CATGPASYNEQFF
TRBV7-2	.	TRBJ2-1	many	TGTGCCAGCAGCCTCAGGGGAAATGAGCAGTTCTTC	CASSLRGNEQFF
TRBV27	.	TRBJ2-2	.	TGTGCCAGCAGTTCCTCGGCCAGGGCGATTAGCGGGGAGCTGTTTTTT	CASSSSARAISGELFF
TRBV20-1	TRBD1	TRBJ2-1	.	TGCAGTGCTAGAGATCCTGGGACAGGGGGTTCCTACAATGAGCAGTTCTTC	CSARDPGTGGSYNEQFF
TRBV27	TRBD1	TRBJ1-2	few	TGTGCCAGCAGTCAGACAGGGGCGCCCCTCTATGGCTACACCTTC	CASSQTGAPLYGYTF
TRBV7-2	.	TRBJ2-7	few	TGTGCCAGCAGCCCGGGACGAACCTCCTACGAGCAGTACTTC	CASSPGRTSYEQYF
TRBV6-2/TRBV6-3	.	TRBJ2-3	many	TGTGCCAGCAGTGTCAACACAGATACGCAGTATTTT	CASSVNTDTQYF
TRBV12-3/TRBV12-4	.	TRBJ2-5	few	TGTGCCAGCAGCATAAGGACAGCCTTGGGGGAGACCCAGTACTTC	CASSIRTALGETQYF
TRBV14	.	TRBJ1-2	.	TGTGCCAGCACCCAAACAGGGAGAGCTAACTATGGCTACACCTTC	CASTQTGRANYGYTF
TRBV7-9	.	TRBJ2-2	.	TGTGCCAGCAGCTTAAACAGGGATGGCACCGGGGAGCTGTTTTTT	CASSLNRDGTGELFF
TRBV6-5	TRBD1	TRBJ2-4	few	TGTGCCAGCAGTCACCGACAGGGTCTAGCCAAAAACATTCAGTACTTC	CASSHRQGLAKNIQYF
TRBV7-2	.	TRBJ2-1	few	TGTGCCAGCAGCTTAGTTCGATTGGGCTACAATGAGCAGTTCTTC	CASSLVRLGYNEQFF
TRBV5-1	.	TRBJ2-1	many	TGTGCCAGCAGCTTAGGTCTAGCATACAATGAGCAGTTCTTC	CASSLGLAYNEQFF
TRBV28	.	TRBJ1-3	many	TGTGCCAGCATGTGGGGTACCGGAAACACCATATATTTT	CASMWGTGNTIYF
TRBV29-1	TRBD1	TRBJ1-2	many	TGCAGCGTGGACTACAGGGGGCGGATGGGCTACACCTTC	CSVDYRGRMGYTF
TRBV25-1	.	TRBJ2-1	once	TGTGCCAGCAGTGCGTCGACAGAAGGCAATGAGCAGTTCTTC	CASSASTEGNEQFF
TRBV4-3	.	TRBJ2-6	many	TGCGCCAGCAGCCAAGACGCTGGCTCTGGGGCCAACGTCCTGACTTTC	CASSQDAGSGANVLTF
TRBV6-5	.	TRBJ2-3	many	TGTGCCAGCAGACCGGGACTCCTCACAGATACGCAGTATTTT	CASRPGLLTDTQYF
TRBV20-1	TRBD2	TRBJ2-1	few	TGCAGTGCTCGACTAGCGGGGGCCCCCAATGAGCAGTTCTTC	CSARLAGAPNEQFF
TRBV2	TRBD2	TRBJ2-3	.	TGTGCCACCCAACTAGCGGGCACAGATACGCAGTATTTT	CATQLAGTDTQYF
TRBV19	.	TRBJ1-2	.	TGTGCCAGTACCGGAGGCGACCGCTATGGCTACACCTTC	CASTGGDRYGYTF
TRBV28	.	TRBJ1-1	few	TGTGCCAGTAAATCGGGATCCATGAACACTGAAGCTTTCTTT	CASKSGSMNTEAFF
TRBV6-2/TRBV6-3	.	TRBJ2-3	.	TGTGCCAGCAGTTACTCGCAGAGCACAGATACGCAGTATTTT	CASSYSQSTDTQYF
TRBV7-9	.	TRBJ2-3	.	TGTGCCAGCAGCCCCCATGGGGGCGGGGCAGATACGCAGTATTTT	CASSPHGGGADTQYF
TRBV28	TRBD1	TRBJ1-2	.	TGTGCCAGCACCGGGGGTTACAGGGGGAGGTATGGCTACACCTTC	CASTGGYRGRYGYTF
TRBV14	.	TRBJ2-6	many	TGTGCCAGCAGCGGCATCGGACCTAGGGCCAATTCTGGGGCCAACGTCCTGACTTTC	CASSGIGPRANSGANVLTF
TRBV7-2	.	TRBJ1-3	many	TGTGCCAGCAGCCCGACCGGAGACAGCCGCTCTGGAAACACCATATATTTT	CASSPTGDSRSGNTIYF
TRBV18	.	TRBJ2-1	many	TGTGCCAGCTCACCACAGGAGGGGGGGGCCAATGAGCAGTTCTTC	CASSPQEGGANEQFF
TRBV5-1	.	TRBJ1-2	few	TGCGCCAGCAGCTTGAGGCAAGCGGCCCCCTATGGCTACACCTTC	CASSLRQAAPYGYTF
TRBV28	TRBD1	TRBJ2-7	.	TGTGCCAGCAGGGTCCTGGGACAGGGAGACGGCGAGCAGTACTTC	CASRVLGQGDGEQYF